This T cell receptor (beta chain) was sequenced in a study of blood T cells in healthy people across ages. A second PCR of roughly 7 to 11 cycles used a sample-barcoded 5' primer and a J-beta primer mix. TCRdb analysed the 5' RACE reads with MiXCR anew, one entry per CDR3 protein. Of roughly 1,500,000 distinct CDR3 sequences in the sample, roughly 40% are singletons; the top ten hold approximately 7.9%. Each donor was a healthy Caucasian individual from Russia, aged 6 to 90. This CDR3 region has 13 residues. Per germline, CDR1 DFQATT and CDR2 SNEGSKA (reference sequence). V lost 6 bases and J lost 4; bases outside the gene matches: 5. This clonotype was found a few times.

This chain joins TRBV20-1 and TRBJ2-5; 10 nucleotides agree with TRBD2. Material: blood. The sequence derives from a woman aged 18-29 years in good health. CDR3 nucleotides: TGCAGTGCCCAGCGGGGGGGCCTAGAGACCCAGTACTTC. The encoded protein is CSAQRGGLETQYF.